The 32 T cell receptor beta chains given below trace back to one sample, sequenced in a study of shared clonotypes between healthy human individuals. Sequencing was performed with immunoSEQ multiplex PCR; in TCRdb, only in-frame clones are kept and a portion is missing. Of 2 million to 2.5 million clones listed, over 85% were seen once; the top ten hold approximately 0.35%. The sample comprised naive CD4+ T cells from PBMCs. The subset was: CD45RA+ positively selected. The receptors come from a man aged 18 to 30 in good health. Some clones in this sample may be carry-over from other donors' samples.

The DNA for the CDR3 is TGTGCCATCAGTGTGAGGGGGGATGAGCAGTTCTTC. Its protein product is CAISVRGDEQFF. This chain links TRBV10-3 with TRBJ2-1; D assignment may be TRBD1 or TRBD2 (6 bases each). CDR1 and CDR2 from the germline V gene are ENHRY and SYGVKD. V was clipped by 4 bases and J by 8 bases, with 9 bases between them. The CDR3 sequence is 12 residues long.

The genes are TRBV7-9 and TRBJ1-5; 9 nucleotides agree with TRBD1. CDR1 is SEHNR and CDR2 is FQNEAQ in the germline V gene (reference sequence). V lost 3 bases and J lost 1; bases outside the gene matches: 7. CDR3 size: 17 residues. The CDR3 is CASSLALGTGSNQPQHF. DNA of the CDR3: TGTGCCAGCAGCTTGGCATTGGGGACAGGGAGCAATCAGCCCCAGCATTTT.

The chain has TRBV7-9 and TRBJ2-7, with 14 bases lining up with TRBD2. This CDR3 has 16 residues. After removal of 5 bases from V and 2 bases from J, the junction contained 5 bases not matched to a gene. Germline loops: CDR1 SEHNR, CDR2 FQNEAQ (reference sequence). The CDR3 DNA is TGTGCCAGCAGCGCCGGGACTAGCGGGGGAGCCTACGAGCAGTACTTC. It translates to CASSAGTSGGAYEQYF.

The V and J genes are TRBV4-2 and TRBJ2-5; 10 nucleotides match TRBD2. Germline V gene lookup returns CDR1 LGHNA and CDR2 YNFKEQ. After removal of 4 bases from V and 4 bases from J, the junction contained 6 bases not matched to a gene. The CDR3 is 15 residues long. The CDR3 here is CASSPERGGAETQYF. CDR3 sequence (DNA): TGTGCCAGCAGCCCCGAGCGGGGGGGGGCAGAGACCCAGTACTTC.

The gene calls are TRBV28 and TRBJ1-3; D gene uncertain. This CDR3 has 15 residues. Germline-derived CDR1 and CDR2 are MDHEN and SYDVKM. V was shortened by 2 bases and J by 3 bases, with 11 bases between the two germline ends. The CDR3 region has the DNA TGTGCCAGCAGTTTAGTGTCCGACATTGGAAACACCATATATTTT. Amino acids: CASSLVSDIGNTIYF.

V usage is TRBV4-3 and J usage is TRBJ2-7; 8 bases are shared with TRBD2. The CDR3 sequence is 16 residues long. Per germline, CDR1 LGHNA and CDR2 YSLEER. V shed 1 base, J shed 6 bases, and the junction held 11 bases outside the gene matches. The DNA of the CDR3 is TGCGCCAGCAGCCAAGTATCCAGCGGGAGAGGATTCGAGCAGTACTTC. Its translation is CASSQVSSGRGFEQYF.

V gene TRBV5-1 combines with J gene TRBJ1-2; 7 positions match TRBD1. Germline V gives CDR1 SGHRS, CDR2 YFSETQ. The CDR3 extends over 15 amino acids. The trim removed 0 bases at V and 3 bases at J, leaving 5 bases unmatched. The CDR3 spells CASSLVARGDYGYTF. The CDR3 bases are TGCGCCAGCAGCTTGGTGGCCAGGGGGGACTATGGCTACACCTTC.

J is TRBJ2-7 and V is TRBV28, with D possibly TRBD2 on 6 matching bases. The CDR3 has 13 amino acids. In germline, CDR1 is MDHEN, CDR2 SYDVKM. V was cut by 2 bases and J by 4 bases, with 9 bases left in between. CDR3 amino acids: CASSLPGVYEQYF. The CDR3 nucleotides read TGTGCCAGCAGTTTACCGGGGGTTTACGAGCAGTACTTC.

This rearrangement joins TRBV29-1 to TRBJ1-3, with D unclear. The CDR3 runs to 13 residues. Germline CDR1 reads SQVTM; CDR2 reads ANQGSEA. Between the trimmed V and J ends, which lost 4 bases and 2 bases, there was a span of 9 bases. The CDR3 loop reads CSVASSTGNTIYF. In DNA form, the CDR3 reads TGCAGCGTTGCGTCGAGTACTGGAAACACCATATATTTT. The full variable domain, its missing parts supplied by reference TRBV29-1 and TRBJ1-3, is SAVISQKPSRDICQRGTSLTIQCQVDSQVTMMFWYRQQPGQSLTLIATANQGSEATYESGFVIDKFPISRPNLTFSTLTVSNMSPEDSSIYLCSVASSTGNTIYFGEGSWLTVV.

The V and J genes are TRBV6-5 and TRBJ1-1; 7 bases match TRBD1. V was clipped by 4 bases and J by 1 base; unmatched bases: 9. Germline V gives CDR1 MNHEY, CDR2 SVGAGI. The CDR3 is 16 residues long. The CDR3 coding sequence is TGTGCCAGCAGTTTCAGGGGGAACGGCTGGAACACTGAAGCTTTCTTT. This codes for CASSFRGNGWNTEAFF.

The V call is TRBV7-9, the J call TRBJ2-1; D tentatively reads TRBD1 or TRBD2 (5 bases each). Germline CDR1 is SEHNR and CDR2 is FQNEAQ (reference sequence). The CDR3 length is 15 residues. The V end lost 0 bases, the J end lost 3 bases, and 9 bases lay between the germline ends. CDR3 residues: CASSLASGRYNEQFF. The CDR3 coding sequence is TGTGCCAGCAGCTTAGCATCGGGACGCTACAATGAGCAGTTCTTC.

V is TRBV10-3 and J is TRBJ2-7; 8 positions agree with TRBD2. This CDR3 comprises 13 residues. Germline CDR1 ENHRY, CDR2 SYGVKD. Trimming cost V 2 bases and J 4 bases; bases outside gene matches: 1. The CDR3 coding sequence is TGTGCCATCAGTGAGGGCGGGAGGTACGAGCAGTACTTC. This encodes CAISEGGRYEQYF.

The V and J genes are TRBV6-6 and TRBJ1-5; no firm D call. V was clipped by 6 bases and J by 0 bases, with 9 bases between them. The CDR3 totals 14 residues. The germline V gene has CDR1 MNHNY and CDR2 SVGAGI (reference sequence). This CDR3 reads CASRGWDSNQPQHF. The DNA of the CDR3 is TGTGCCAGCAGAGGATGGGATAGCAATCAGCCCCAGCATTTT.

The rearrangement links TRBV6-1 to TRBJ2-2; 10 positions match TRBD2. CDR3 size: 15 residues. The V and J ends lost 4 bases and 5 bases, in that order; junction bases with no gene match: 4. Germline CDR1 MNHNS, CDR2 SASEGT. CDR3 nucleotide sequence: TGTGCCAGCAGTGCCTCTAGCGGGAGTACCGGGGAGCTGTTTTTT. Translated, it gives CASSASSGSTGELFF.

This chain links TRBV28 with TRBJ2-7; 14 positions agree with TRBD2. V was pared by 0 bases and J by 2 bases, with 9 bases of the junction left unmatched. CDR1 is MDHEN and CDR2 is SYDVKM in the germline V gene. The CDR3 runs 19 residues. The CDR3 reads CASSLWLGTSGSGAYEQYF. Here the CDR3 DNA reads TGTGCCAGCAGTTTATGGCTCGGGACTAGCGGGAGCGGGGCCTACGAGCAGTACTTC.

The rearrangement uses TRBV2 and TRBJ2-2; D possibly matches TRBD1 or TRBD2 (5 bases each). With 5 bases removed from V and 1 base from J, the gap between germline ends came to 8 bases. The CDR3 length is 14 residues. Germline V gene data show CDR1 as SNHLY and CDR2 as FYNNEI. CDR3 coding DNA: TGTGCCAGCAGTTTGAGGGGGAACACCGGGGAGCTGTTTTTT. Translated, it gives CASSLRGNTGELFF.

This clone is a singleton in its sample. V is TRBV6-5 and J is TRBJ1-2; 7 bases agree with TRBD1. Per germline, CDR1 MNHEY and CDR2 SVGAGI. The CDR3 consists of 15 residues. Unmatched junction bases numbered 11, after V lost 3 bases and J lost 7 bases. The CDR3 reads CASSYGLGTGVGYTF. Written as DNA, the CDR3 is TGTGCCAGCAGTTATGGCCTGGGAACAGGGGTTGGCTACACCTTC.

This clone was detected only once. CDR3 region: CASRLGQGAEAFF. The CDR3 region has the DNA TGTGCCAGCAGGCTGGGACAGGGCGCTGAAGCTTTCTTT. The rearrangement joins TRBV27 to TRBJ1-1, with 9 nucleotides matching TRBD1. This CDR3 contains 13 residues. The V segment lost 6 bases and the J segment 6 bases; nucleotides outside the gene matches: 5. Germline V lookup: CDR1 MNHEY, CDR2 SMNVEV (reference sequence).

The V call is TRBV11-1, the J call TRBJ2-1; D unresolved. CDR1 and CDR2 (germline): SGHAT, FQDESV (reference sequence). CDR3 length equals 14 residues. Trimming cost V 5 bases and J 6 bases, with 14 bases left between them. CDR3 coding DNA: TGTGCCAGCAGCCCGGCCCGTCAATTCAATGAGCAGTTCTTC. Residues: CASSPARQFNEQFF.

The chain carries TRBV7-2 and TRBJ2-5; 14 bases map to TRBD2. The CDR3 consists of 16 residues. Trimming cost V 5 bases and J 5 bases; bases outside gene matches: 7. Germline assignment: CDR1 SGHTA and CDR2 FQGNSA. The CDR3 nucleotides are TGTGCCAGCAGCCCCAGGGGACTAGCGGGAGTCGAGACCCAGTACTTC. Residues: CASSPRGLAGVETQYF.

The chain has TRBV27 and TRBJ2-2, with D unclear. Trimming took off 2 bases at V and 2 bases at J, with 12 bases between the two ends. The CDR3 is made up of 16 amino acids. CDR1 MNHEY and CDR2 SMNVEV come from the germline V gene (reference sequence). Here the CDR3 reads CASSLRYEINTGELFF. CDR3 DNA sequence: TGTGCCAGCAGTTTACGTTACGAGATAAACACCGGGGAGCTGTTTTTT.

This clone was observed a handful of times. As DNA, the CDR3 is TGTGCCAGCAGTGGAGAGGGATATCAGCCCCAGCATTTT. This encodes CASSGEGYQPQHF. V gene TRBV2 combines with J gene TRBJ1-5; D gene uncertain. V was clipped by 4 bases and J by 5 bases, with 9 bases between them. In germline, CDR1 is SNHLY, CDR2 FYNNEI. The length of the CDR3 is 13 residues.

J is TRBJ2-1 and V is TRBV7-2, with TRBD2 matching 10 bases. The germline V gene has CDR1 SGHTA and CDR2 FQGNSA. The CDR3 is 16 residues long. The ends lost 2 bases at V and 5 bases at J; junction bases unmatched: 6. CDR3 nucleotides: TGTGCCAGCAGCTTACTAGCGGGAGTGCCGCACAATGAGCAGTTCTTC. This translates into CASSLLAGVPHNEQFF.

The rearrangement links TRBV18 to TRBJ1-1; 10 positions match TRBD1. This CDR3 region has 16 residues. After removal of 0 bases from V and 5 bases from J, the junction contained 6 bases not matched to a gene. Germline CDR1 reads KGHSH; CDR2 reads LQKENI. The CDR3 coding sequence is TGTGCCAGCTCACCACCCGGGGGACAGGGGAATACTGAAGCTTTCTTT. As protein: CASSPPGGQGNTEAFF.

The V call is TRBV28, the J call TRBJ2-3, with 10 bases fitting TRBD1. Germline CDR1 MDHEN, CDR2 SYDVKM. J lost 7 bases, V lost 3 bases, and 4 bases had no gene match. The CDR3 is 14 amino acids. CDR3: CASSFGQGVYTQYF. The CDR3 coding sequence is TGTGCCAGCAGTTTCGGACAGGGGGTATATACGCAGTATTTT.

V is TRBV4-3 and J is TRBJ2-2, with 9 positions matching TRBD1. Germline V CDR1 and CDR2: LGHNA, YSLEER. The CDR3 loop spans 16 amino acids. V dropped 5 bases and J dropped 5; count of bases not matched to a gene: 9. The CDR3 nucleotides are TGCGCCAGCAGCACGAACAGGGGGCGAGGGACCGGGGAGCTGTTTTTT. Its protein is CASSTNRGRGTGELFF.

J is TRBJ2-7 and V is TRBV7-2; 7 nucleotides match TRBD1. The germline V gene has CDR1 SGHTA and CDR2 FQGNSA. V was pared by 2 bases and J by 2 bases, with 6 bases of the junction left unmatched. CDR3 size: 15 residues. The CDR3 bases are TGTGCCAGCAGCTTACAGGGACAGATCCCCTACGAGCAGTACTTC. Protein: CASSLQGQIPYEQYF.

CDR3 in amino acids: CASSVDYRPGLAGVYEQFF. Written as DNA, the CDR3 is TGTGCCAGCAGCGTCGATTACCGCCCGGGACTAGCGGGAGTCTATGAGCAGTTCTTC. The rearrangement uses TRBV9 and TRBJ2-1; 14 nucleotides line up with TRBD2. The V gene's germline CDR1 is SGDLS and CDR2 YYNGEE. CDR3 length equals 19 residues. V trimming: 2 bases; J trimming: 8 bases; junction bases outside the gene matches: 15.

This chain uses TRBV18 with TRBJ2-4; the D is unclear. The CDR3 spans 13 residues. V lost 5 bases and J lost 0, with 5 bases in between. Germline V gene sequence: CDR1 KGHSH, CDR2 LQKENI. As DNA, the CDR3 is TGTGCCAGCTCATCATTAGCCAAAAACATTCAGTACTTC. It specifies CASSSLAKNIQYF.

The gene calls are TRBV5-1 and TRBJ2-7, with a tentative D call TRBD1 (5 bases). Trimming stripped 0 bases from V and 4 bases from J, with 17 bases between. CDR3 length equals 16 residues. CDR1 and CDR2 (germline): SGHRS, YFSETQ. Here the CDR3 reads CASSLAYGHHLYEQYF. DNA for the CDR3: TGCGCCAGCAGCTTGGCTTACGGACACCATTTGTACGAGCAGTACTTC.

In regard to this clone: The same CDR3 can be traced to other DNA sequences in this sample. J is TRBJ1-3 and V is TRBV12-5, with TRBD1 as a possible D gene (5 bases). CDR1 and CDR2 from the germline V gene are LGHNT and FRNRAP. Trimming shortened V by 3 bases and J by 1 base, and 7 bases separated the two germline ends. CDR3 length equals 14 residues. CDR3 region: CASGFGGSGNTIYF. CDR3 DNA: TGTGCTAGTGGTTTTGGGGGGTCTGGAAACACCATATATTTT. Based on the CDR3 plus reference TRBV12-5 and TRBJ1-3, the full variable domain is DARVTQTPRHKVTEMGQEVTMRCQPILGHNTVFWYRQTMMQGLELLAYFRNRAPLDDSGMPKDRFSAEMPDATLATLKIQPSEPRDSAVYFCASGFGGSGNTIYFGEGSWLTVV.

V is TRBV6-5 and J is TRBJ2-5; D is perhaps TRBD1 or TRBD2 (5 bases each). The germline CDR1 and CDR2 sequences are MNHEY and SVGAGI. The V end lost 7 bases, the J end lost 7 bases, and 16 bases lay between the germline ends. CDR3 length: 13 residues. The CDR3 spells CASTQQLGGTQYF. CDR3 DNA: TGTGCCAGCACGCAGCAGCTTGGGGGGACCCAGTACTTC.